This T cell receptor (beta chain) was found in a study of human T cells and chemical hapten exposure. On the study more broadly: Epicutaneous patch tests delivered 0.01% DPC to the upper back, with evaluation at 6 days. Per-sample TCR yield variation was attributed mainly to small pooled library volume differences.

The table lists this clonotype with many counts. Each cDNA molecule in the library carried unique molecular identifiers. TCRdb re-analysed the RACE reads in MiXCR, keeping a single row per CDR3 protein. This repertoire shows 100,000 to 150,000 distinct CDR3 sequences, roughly 13% found once; its top ten account for 0.9% to 0.95%. The time point here: patch test 1, 2 weeks after DPC sensitization. Treatment indicated: therapeutic diphenylcyclopropenone sensitization with weekly scalp DPC. Germline V gene sequence: CDR1 SGHVS, CDR2 FNYEAQ. The CDR3 covers 14 residues. V was trimmed by 1 base and J by 1 base, leaving 7 bases between them.

This clonotype was obtained from a man between 18 and 35 years old with alopecia areata. Some clones in this sample may be carry-over from other donors' samples. The sequenced sample was whole blood, obtained in connection with sensitization to the hapten diphenylcyclopropenone (DPC). The gene calls are TRBV7-6 and TRBJ2-5; no firm D call. The CDR3 bases are TGTGCCAGCAGCTTAGGGTCGGGCCAAGAGACCCAGTACTTC. Residues: CASSLGSGQETQYF.